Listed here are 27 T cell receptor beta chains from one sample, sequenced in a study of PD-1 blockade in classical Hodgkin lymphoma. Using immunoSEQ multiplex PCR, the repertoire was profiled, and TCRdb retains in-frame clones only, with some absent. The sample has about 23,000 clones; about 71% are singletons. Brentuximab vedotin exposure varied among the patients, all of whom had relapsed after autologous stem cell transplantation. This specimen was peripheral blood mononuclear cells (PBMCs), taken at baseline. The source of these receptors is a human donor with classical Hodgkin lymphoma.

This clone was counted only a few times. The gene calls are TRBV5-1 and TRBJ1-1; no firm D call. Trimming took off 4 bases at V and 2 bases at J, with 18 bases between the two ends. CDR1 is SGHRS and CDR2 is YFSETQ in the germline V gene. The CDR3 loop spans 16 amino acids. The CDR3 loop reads CASSPQWRSGNTEAFF. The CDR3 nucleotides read TGCGCCAGCAGCCCGCAGTGGCGTTCAGGAAACACTGAAGCTTTCTTT.

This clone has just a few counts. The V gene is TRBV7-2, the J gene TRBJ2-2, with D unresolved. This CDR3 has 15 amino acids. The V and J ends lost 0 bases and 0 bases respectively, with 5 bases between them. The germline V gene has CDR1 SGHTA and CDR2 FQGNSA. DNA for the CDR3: TGTGCCAGCAGCTTAGCAGGTTCGAACACCGGGGAGCTGTTTTTT. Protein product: CASSLAGSNTGELFF.

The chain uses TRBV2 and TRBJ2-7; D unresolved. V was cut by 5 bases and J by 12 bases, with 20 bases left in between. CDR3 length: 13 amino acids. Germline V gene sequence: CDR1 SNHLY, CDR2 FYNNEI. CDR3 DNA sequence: TGTGCCAGCAGTCCCGGAGTAGCTTTCATTCTGTACTTC. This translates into CASSPGVAFILYF.

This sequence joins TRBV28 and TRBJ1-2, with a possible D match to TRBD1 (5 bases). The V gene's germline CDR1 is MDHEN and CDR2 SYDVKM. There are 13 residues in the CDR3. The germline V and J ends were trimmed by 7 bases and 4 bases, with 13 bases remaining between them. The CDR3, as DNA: TGTGCCAGCAAAAGGCAGGGAATCTATGGCTACACCTTC. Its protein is CASKRQGIYGYTF.

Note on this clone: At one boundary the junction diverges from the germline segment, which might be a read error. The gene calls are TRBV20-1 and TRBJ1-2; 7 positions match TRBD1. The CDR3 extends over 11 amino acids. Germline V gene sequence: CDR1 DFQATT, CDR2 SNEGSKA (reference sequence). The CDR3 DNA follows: TGCAGTGCTAGCCCCCCGGGACAGCTAGTCTTC. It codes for CSASPPGQLVF.

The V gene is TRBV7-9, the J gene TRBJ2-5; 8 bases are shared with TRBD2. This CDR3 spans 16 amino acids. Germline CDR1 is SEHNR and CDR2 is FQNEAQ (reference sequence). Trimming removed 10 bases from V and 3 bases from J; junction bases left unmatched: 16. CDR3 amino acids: CAIWSQSGRVEETQYF. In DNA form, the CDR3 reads TGTGCCATCTGGTCCCAGTCCGGGAGGGTGGAAGAGACCCAGTACTTC.

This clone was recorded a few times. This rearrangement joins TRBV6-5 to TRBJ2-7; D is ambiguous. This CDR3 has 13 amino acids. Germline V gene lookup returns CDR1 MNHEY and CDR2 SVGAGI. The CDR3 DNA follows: TGTGCTATCGGACCCGACGGTGCCGGCGAGCAGTACGTC. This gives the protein CAIGPDGAGEQYV.

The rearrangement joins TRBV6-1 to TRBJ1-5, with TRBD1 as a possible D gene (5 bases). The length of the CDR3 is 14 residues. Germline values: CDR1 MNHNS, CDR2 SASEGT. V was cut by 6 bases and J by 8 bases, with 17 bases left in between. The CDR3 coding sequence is TGTGCCAGCAGGCCGGACACAACTATCAAGCCCCAGCATTTT. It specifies CASRPDTTIKPQHF.

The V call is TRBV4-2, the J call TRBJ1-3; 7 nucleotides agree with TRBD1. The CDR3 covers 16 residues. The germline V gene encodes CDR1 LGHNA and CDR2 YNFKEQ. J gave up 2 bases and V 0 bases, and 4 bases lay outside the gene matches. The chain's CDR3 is CASSQDSGTAGNTIYF. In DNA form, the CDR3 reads TGTGCCAGCAGCCAAGATAGCGGGACAGCTGGAAACACCATATATTTT.

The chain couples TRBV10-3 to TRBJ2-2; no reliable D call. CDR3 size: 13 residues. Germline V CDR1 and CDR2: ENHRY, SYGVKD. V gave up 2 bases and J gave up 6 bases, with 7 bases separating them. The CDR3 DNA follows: TGTGCCATCAGTGAGCTTGTGGCCGGGGAGCTGTTTTTT. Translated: CAISELVAGELFF.

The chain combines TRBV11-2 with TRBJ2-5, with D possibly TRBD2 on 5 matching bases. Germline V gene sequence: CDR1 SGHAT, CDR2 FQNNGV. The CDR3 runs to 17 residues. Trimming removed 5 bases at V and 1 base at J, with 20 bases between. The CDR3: CASSKRLFGGSQETQYF. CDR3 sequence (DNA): TGTGCCAGCAGCAAACGACTCTTTGGCGGGTCCCAAGAGACCCAGTACTTC.

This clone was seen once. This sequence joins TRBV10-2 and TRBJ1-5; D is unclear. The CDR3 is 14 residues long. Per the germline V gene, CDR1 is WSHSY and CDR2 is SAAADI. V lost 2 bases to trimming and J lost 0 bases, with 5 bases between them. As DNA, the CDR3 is TGCGCCAGCAGTGAGCCGCCTAGCAATCAGCCCCAGCATTTT. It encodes CASSEPPSNQPQHF.

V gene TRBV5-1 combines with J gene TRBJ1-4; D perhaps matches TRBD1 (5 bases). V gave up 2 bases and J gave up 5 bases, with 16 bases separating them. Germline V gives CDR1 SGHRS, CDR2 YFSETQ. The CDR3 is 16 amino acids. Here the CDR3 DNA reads TGCGCCAGCAGCTTTGGGGGAGGATCGGGGAATGAAAAACTGTTTTTT. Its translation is CASSFGGGSGNEKLFF.

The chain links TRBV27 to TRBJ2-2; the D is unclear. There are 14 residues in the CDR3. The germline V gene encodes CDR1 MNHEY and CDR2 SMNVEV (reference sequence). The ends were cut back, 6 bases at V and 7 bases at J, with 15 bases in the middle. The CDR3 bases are TGTGCCAGCAGATCCCGATTATTGGGCGGGGAGCTGTTTTTT. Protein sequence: CASRSRLLGGELFF.

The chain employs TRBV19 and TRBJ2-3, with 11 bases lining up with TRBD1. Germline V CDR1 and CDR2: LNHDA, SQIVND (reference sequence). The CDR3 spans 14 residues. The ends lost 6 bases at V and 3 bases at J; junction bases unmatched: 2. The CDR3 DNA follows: TGTGCCAGTAGGGACAGGGGGCGAACAGATACGCAGTATTTT. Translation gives CASRDRGRTDTQYF.

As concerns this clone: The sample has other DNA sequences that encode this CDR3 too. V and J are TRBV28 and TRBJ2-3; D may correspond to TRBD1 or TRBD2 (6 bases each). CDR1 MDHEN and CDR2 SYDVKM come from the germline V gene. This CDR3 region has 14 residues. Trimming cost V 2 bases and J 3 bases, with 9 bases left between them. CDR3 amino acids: CASSLTGATDTQYF. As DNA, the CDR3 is TGTGCCAGCAGTTTAACGGGGGCAACAGATACGCAGTATTTT.

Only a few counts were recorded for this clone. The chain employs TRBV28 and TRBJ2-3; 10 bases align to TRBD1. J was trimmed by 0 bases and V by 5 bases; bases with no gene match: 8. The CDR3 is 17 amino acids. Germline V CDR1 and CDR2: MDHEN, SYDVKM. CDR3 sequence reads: CASSPPGQGISTDTQYF. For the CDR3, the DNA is TGTGCCAGCAGTCCTCCGGGACAGGGGATTAGCACAGATACGCAGTATTTT.

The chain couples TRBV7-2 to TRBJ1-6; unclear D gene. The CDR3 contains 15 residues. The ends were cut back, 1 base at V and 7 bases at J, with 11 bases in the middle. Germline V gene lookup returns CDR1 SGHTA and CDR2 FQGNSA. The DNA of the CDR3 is TGTGCCAGCAGCTTAGTGTCACTCCAAAATTCACCCCTCCACTTT. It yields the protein CASSLVSLQNSPLHF.

CDR3 sequence reads: CASSWRTAAGYTF. As DNA, the CDR3 is TGTGCCAGCAGCTGGAGGACTGCAGCAGGCTACACCTTC. The chain combines TRBV5-6 with TRBJ1-2; D not resolved. This CDR3 comprises 13 residues. V was pared by 3 bases and J by 8 bases, with 14 bases between. Germline lookup yields CDR1 SGHDT and CDR2 YYEEEE.

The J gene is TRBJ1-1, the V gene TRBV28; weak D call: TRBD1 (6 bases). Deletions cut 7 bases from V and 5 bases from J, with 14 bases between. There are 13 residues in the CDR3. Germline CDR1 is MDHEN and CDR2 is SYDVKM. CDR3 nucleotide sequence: TGTGCCAGCACAGTCCAGGGGTTAACTGAAGCTTTCTTT. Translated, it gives CASTVQGLTEAFF.

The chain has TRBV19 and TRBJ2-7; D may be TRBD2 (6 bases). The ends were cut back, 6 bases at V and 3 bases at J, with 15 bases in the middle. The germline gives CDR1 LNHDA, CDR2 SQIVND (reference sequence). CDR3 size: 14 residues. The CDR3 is CASSLAMVNYEQYF. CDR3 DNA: TGTGCCAGTAGCCTAGCGATGGTGAACTACGAGCAGTACTTC.

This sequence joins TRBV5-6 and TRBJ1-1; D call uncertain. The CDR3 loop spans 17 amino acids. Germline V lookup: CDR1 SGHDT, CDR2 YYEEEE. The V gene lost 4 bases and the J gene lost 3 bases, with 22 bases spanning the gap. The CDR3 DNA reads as TGTGCCAGCAGCACCCCCCTCCGCACCCGGTGGGACACTGAAGCTTTCTTT. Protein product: CASSTPLRTRWDTEAFF.

The DNA of the CDR3 is TGTGCCAGCAGCTACGTTAACACCGGGGAGCTGTTTTTT. It yields the protein CASSYVNTGELFF. The V call is TRBV6-6, the J call TRBJ2-2; no definite D call. Germline CDR1 MNHNY, CDR2 SVGAGI (reference sequence). There are 13 residues in the CDR3. Between the trimmed V and J ends, which lost 6 bases and 2 bases, there was a span of 7 bases.

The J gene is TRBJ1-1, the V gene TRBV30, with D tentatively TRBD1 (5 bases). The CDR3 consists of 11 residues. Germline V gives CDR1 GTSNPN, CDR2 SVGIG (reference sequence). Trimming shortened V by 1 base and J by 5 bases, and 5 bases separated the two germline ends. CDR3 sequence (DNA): TGTGCCTGGAGTGGACAGACTGAAGCTTTCTTT. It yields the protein CAWSGQTEAFF.

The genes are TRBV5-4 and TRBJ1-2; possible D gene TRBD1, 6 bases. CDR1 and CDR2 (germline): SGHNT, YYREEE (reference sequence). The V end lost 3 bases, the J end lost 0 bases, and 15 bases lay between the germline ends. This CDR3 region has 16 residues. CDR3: CASSSAQDRPNYGYTF. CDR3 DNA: TGTGCCAGCAGCTCCGCCCAAGACAGGCCTAACTATGGCTACACCTTC.

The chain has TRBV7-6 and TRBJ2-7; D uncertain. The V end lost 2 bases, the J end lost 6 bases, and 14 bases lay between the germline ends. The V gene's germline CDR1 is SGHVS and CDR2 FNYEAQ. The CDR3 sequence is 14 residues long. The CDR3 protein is CASSLSPTRSEQYV. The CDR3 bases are TGTGCCAGCAGCTTATCGCCGACCCGATCCGAGCAGTACGTC.

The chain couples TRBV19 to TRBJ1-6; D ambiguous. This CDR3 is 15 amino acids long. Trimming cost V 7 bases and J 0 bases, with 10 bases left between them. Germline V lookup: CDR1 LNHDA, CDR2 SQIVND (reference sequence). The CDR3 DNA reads TGTGCCAGTAAACCGGACCTCTCCTATAATTCACCCCTCCACTTT. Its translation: CASKPDLSYNSPLHF. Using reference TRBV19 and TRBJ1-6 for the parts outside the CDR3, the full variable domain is DGGITQSPKYLFRKEGQNVTLSCEQNLNHDAMYWYRQDPGQGLRLIYYSQIVNDFQKGDIAEGYSVSREKKESFPLTVTSAQKNPTAFYLCASKPDLSYNSPLHFGNGTRLTVT.